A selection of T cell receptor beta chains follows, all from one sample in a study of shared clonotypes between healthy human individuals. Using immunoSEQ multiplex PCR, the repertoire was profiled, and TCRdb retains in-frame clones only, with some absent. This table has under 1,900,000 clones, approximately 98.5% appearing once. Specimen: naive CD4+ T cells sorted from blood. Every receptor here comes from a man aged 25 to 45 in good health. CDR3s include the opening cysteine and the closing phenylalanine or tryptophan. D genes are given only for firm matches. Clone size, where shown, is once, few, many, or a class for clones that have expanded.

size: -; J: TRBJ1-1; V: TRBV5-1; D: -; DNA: TGCGCCAGCAGCTTGGGACGGAGGCCTGCGCAAGCTTTCTTT; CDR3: CASSLGRRPAQAFF
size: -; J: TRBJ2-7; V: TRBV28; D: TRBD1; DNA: TGTGCCAGCAGTTTAAGGACAGGCTCCTACGAGCAGTACTTC; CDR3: CASSLRTGSYEQYF
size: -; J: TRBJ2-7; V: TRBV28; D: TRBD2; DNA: TGTGCCAGCAGTTTACCAGGACTAGCGGAATTCTACGAGCAGTACTTC; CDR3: CASSLPGLAEFYEQYF
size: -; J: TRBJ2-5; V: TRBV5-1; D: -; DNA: TGCGCCAGCAGCTTGGATCGGCGGGTTTGGACCCAGTACTTC; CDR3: CASSLDRRVWTQYF
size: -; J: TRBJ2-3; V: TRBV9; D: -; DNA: TGTGCCAGCAGCGTAGAAGAAGCTAATACGCAGTATTTT; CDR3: CASSVEEANTQYF
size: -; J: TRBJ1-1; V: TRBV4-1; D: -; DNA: TGCGCCAGCAGCGCGACAGGGAACACTGAAGCTTTCTTT; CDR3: CASSATGNTEAFF
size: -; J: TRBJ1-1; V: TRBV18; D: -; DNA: TGTGCCAGCTCACCTGACGGGAACACTGAAGCTTTCTTT; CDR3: CASSPDGNTEAFF
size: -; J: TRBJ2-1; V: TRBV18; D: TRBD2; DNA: TGTGCCAGCTCATCAGGACTAGCGGGATACAATGAGCAGTTCTTC; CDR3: CASSSGLAGYNEQFF
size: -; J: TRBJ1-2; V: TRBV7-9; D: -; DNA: TGTGCCAGCAGCTTGGAAGGGACAAGGGGATATGGTTACACCTTC; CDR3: CASSLEGTRGYGYTF
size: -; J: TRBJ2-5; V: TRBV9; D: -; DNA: TGTGCCAGCAGCCCTCGACAACAAGAGACCCAGTACTTC; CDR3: CASSPRQQETQYF
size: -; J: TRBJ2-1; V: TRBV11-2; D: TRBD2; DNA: TGTGCCAGCAGCTTAGGAGGGACTAGCGGATACAATGAGCAGTTCTTC; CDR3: CASSLGGTSGYNEQFF
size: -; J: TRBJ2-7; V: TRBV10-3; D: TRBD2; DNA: TGTGCCATCAGTGACATTAGTGGGACTAGCGGGAGTTCCGACGAGCAGTACTTC; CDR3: CAISDISGTSGSSDEQYF
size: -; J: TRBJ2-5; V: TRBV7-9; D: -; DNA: TGTGCCAGCAGCCCCCCATACTTC; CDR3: CASSPPYF
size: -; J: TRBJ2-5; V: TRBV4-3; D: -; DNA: TGCGCCAGCAGCCTTGAGACTATGGAGACCCAGTACTTC; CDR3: CASSLETMETQYF
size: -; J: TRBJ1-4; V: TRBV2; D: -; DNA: TGTGCCAGCAGTCCGTACAGGGAGCTATACGAAAAACTGTTTTTT; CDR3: CASSPYRELYEKLFF
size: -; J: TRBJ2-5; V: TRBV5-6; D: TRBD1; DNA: TGTGCCAGCAGCTGGGACAGGGGCCCGGAGACCCAGTACTTC; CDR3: CASSWDRGPETQYF
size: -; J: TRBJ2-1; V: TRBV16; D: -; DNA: TGTGCCAGCAGCCAATCGACCTACAATGAGCAGTTCTTC; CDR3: CASSQSTYNEQFF
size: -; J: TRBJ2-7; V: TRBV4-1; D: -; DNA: TGCGCCAGCAGCCAAGCCGAGACTAGGCGCGAGCAGTACTTC; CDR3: CASSQAETRREQYF
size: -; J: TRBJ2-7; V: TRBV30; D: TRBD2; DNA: TGTGCCTGGAGTGTGCAGCGGGAGAACGAGCAGTACTTC; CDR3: CAWSVQRENEQYF
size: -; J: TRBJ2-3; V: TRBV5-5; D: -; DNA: TGTGCCAGCAGCCCCCGGATCGGGACGGGCACAGATACGCAGTATTTT; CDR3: CASSPRIGTGTDTQYF
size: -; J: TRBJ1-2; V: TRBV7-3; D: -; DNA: TGTGCCAGCAGCTTAGATGTAGCGGTTAACTATGGCTACACCTTC; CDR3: CASSLDVAVNYGYTF
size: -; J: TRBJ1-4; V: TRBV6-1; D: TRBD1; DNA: TGTGCCAGCAGTGAGATCAGGGGGACAGGGGGTGAAAAACTGTTTTTT; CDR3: CASSEIRGTGGEKLFF
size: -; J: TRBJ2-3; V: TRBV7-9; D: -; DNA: TGTGCCAAGGAGCGGCTAAGCACAGATACGCAGTATTTT; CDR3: CAKERLSTDTQYF
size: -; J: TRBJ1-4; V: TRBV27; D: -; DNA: TGTGCCAGCAGTTTCAGGTTCGGGGGAAAACTGTTTTTT; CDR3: CASSFRFGGKLFF
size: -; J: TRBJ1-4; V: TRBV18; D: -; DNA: TGTGCCAGCTCACCACGAGGGACTAATGAAAAACTGTTTTTT; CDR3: CASSPRGTNEKLFF
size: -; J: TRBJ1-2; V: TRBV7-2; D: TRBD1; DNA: TGTGCCAGCAGCCAGGGGGGGGCTAAGAGTGATGGCTACACCTTC; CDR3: CASSQGGAKSDGYTF
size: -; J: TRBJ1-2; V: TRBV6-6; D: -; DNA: TGTGCCAGCAGTTACTCGAGGGGCAGGAGTATCTATGGCTACACCTTC; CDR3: CASSYSRGRSIYGYTF
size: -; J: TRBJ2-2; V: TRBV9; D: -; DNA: TGTGCCAGCAGCCCTACGGCCACCGGGGAGCTGTTTTTT; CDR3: CASSPTATGELFF
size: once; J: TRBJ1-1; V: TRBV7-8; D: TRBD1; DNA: TGTGCCAGCAGCCCCCGGACAGGGGTAACTCCTGGGGCTTTCTTT; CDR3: CASSPRTGVTPGAFF
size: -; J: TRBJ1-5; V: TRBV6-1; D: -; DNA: TGTGCCAGCAGTGAAGGGAAAGGGACCCAGCCCCAGCATTTT; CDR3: CASSEGKGTQPQHF